Sequencing of this T cell receptor (beta chain) was carried out in a study of T cells after somatic rescue of genetic block. Sequenced by immunoSEQ multiplex PCR; TCRdb stores in-frame clones only, minus some. The repertoire holds 110,000 or so clones, with about nine tenths as singletons. This clone was picked up a small number of times. The material sequenced was peripheral blood mononuclear cells (PBMCs). This receptor was taken from a woman under 30.

The CDR3 is CASSDASGGASDTQYF. CDR3 sequence (DNA): TGTGCCAGCAGTGACGCATCGGGGGGGGCTTCAGATACGCAGTATTTT. The rearrangement links TRBV6-4 to TRBJ2-3, with 8 bases aligning to TRBD2. The germline V gene encodes CDR1 MRHNA and CDR2 SNTAGT. The CDR3 spans 16 residues. J gave up 4 bases and V 2 bases, and 8 bases lay outside the gene matches.